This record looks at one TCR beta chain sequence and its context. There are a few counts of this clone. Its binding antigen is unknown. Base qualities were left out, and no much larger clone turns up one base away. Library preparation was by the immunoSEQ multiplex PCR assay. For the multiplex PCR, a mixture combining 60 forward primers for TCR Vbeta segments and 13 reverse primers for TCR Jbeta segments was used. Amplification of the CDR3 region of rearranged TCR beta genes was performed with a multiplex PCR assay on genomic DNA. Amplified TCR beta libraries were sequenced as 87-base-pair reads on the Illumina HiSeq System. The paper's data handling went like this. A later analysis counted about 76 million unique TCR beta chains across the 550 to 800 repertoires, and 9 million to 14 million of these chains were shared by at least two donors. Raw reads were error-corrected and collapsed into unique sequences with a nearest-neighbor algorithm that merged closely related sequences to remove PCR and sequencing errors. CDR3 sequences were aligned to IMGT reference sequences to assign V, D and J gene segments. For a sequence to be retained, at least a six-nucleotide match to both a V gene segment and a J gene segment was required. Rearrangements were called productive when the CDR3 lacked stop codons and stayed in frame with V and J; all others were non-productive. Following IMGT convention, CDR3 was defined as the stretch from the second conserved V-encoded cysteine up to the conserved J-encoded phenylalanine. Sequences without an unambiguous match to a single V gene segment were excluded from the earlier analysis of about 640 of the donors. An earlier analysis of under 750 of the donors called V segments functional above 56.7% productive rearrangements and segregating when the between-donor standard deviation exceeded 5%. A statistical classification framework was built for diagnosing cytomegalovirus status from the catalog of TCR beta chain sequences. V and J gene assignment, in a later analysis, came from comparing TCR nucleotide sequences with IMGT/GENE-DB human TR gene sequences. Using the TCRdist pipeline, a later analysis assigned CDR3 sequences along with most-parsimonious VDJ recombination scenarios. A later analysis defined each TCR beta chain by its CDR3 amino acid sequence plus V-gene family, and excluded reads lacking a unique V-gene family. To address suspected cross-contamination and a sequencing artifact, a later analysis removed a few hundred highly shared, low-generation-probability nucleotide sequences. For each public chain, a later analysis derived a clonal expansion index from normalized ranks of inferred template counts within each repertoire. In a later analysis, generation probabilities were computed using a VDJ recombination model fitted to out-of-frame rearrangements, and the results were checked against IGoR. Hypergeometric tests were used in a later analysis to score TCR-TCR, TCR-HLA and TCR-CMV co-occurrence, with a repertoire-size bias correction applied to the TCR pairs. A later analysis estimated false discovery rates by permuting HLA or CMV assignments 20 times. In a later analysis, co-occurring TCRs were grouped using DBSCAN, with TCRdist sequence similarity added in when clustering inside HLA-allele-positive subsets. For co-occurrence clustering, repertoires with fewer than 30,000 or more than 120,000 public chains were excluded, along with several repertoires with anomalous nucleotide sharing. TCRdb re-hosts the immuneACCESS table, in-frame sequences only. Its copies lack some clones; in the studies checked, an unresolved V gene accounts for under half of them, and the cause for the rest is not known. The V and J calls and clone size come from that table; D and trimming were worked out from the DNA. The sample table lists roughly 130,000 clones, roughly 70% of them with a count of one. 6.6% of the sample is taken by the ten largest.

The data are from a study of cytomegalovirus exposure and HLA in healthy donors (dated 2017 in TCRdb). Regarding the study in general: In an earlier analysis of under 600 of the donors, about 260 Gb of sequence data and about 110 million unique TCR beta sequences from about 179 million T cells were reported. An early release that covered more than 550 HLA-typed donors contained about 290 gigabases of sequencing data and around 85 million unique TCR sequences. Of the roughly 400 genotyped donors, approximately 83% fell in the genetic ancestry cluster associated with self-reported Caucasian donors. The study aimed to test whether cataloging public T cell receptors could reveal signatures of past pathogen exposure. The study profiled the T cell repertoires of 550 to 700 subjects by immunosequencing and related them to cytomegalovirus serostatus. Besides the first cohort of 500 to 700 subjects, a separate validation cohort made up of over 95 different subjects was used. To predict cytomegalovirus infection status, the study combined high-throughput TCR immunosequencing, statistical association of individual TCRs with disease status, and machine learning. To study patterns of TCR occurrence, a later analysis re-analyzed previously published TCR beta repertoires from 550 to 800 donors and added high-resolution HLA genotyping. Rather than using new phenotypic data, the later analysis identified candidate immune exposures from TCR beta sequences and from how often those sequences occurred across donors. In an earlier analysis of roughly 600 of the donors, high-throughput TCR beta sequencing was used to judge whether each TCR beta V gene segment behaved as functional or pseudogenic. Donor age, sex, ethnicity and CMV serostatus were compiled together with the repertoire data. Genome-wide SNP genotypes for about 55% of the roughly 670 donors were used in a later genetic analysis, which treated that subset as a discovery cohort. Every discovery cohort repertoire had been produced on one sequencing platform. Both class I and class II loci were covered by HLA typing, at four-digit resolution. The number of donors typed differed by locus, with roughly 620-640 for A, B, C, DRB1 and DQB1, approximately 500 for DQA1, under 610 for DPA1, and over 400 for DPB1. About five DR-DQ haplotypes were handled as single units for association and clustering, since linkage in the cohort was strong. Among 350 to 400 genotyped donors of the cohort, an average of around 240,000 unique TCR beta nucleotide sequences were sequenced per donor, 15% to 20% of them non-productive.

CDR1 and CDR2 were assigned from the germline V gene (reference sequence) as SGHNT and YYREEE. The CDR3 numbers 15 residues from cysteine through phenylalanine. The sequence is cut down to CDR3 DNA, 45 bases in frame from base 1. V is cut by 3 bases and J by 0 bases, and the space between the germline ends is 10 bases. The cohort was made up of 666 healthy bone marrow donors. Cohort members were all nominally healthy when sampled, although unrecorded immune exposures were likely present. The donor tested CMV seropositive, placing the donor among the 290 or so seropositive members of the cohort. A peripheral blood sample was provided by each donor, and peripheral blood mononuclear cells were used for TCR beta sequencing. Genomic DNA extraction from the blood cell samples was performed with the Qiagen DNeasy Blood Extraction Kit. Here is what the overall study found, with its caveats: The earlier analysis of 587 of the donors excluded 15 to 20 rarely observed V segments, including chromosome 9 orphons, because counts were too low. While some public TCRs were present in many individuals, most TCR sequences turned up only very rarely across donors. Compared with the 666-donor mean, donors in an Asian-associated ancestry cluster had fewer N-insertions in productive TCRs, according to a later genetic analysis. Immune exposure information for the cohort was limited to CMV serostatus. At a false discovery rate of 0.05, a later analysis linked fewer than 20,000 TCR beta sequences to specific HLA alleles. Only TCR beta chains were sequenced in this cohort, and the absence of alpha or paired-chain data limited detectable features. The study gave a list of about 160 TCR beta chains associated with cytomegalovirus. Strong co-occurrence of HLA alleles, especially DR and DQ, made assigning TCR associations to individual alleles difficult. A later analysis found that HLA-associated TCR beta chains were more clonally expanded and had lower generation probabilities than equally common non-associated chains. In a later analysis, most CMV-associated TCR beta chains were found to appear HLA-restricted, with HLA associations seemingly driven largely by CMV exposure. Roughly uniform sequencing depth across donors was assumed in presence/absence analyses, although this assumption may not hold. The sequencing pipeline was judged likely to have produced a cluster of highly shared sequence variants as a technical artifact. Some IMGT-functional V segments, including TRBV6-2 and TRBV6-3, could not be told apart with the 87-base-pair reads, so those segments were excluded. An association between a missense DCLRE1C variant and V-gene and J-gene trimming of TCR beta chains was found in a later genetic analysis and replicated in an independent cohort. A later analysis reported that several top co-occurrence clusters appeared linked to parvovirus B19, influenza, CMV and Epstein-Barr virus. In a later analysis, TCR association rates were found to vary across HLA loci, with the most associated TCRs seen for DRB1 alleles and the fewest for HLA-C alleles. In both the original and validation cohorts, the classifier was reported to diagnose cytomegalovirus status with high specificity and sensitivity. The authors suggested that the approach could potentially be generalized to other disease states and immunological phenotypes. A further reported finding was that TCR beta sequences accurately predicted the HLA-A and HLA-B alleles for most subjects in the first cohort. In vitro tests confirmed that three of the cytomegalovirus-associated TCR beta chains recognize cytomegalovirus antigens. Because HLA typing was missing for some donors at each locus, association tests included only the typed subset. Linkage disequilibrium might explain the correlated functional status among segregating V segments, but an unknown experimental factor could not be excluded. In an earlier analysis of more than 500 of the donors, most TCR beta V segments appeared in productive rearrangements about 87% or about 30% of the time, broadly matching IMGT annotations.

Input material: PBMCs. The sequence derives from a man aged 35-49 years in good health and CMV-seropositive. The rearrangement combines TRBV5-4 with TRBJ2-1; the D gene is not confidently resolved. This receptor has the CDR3 CASSSAWSSYNEQFF. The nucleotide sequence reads TGTGCCAGCAGCTCAGCATGGAGCTCCTACAATGAGCAGTTCTTC.